This T cell receptor (beta chain) came from a study of PD-L1 blockade in urothelial cancer. About the study: Starting in 2014, patients were given atezolizumab (1,200 mg intravenously every 3 weeks).

As to time point: peripheral blood 6 weeks after treatment start. This CDR3 is 16 amino acids long. The germline CDR1 and CDR2 sequences are SGDLS and YYNGEE. Unmatched junction bases numbered 9, after V lost 3 bases and J lost 7 bases. TCRdb's copy holds only in-frame clones and misses some; the assay was immunoSEQ multiplex PCR. The table lists about 30,000 clones, 80% to 90% of them singletons. The genes are TRBV9 and TRBJ2-2, with 10 positions matching TRBD1. This TCR was recovered from a man older than 75 with urothelial cancer. The specimen comprised PBMCs, sampled around atezolizumab (anti-PD-L1) treatment. This CDR3 reads CASSAPPDRGDGELFF. The CDR3 nucleotides are TGTGCCAGCAGCGCTCCCCCGGACAGGGGGGACGGGGAGCTGTTTTTT. Supplemented by reference TRBV9 and TRBJ2-2, the full variable domain reads DSGVTQTPKHLITATGQRVTLRCSPRSGDLSVYWYQQSLDQGLQFLIQYYNGEERAKGNILERFSAQQFPDLHSELNLSSLELGDSALYFCASSAPPDRGDGELFFGEGSRLTVL.